The 31 T cell receptor beta chains reported below all come from one sample, sequenced in a study of shared clonotypes between healthy human individuals (dated by TCRdb to between 2020 and 2021). Library prep was done by the immunoSEQ multiplex PCR assay. The immuneACCESS repertoire file appears here via TCRdb, limited to in-frame rearrangements. These files lack a portion of the clones; in checked studies, under half of the deficit traces to unresolved V genes, and the cause of the others is not known. For this sample the table gives fewer than 700,000 clones, of which roughly four fifths were detected only once. The top ten clones comprise 12% of the sample. What was sequenced was PBMCs. The receptors derive from a woman aged 35 to 49 in good health. Some clones in this sample may be carry-over from other donors' samples.

The chain is built from TRBV6-6 and TRBJ2-2; a weak D match, TRBD2 (7 bases). CDR1 MNHNY and CDR2 SVGAGI come from the germline V gene (reference sequence). There are 14 residues in the CDR3. V was shortened by 8 bases and J by 4 bases, with 14 bases between the two germline ends. This CDR3 is CASVGGAGTGELFF. The DNA of the CDR3 is TGTGCCAGCGTAGGGGGGGCAGGCACCGGGGAGCTGTTTTTT.

The chain has TRBV6-1 and TRBJ2-5, with 7 bases aligning to TRBD1. The junction had 8 bases not matched to a gene; V was cut back by 5 bases and J by 2 bases. The CDR3 has 15 amino acids. Germline CDR1 is MNHNS and CDR2 is SASEGT. DNA for the CDR3: TGTGCCAGCAGTCATGACAGGGCATGGCAAGAGACCCAGTACTTC. Encoded protein: CASSHDRAWQETQYF.

The V and J genes are TRBV6-5 and TRBJ2-1; no clear D. The CDR3 consists of 14 residues. V lost 7 bases and J 1 base, leaving 11 bases between the germline ends. Germline V gene sequence: CDR1 MNHEY, CDR2 SVGAGI. The CDR3 loop reads CASTPRASYNEQFF. The CDR3 DNA sequence: TGTGCCAGCACCCCCCGCGCTTCCTACAATGAGCAGTTCTTC.

The chain links TRBV5-6 to TRBJ1-2, with TRBD1 matching over 8 bases. The V segment lost 5 bases and the J segment 8 bases; nucleotides outside the gene matches: 2. CDR1 is SGHDT and CDR2 is YYEEEE in the germline V gene. The CDR3 contains 11 residues. The CDR3, as DNA: TGTGCCAGCAGACGGACAGGGGGCTACACCTTC. It is translated as CASRRTGGYTF.

This clone was counted only a few times. This may come from a read error, since a much larger clone is one base off. This rearrangement joins TRBV30 to TRBJ1-1, with no clear D. CDR1 GTSNPN and CDR2 SVGIG come from the germline V gene (reference sequence). The CDR3 length is 14 residues. CDR3 in amino acids: CARSVRGINTEAFF. The CDR3 DNA reads TGTGCCCGGAGTGTGAGAGGGATAAACACTGAAGCTTTCTTT.

The rearrangement links TRBV7-6 to TRBJ1-2; D possibly corresponds to TRBD1 (5 bases). Trimming pared 0 bases from V and 4 bases from J, leaving 12 bases between. CDR3 length: 15 residues. Germline CDR1 SGHVS, CDR2 FNYEAQ. In nucleotides, the CDR3 is TGTGCCAGCAGCTTAGCGGGGGGGACCATCTATGGCTACACCTTC. This encodes CASSLAGGTIYGYTF.

The gene calls are TRBV5-5 and TRBJ2-3; 14 bases are a match to TRBD2. This CDR3 contains 18 residues. J was trimmed by 6 bases and V by 0 bases; bases with no gene match: 9. CDR1 and CDR2 (germline): SGHKS, YYEKEE (reference sequence). The CDR3 bases are TGTGCCAGCAGCTTGGGGCGGGGACTAGCGGGAGCACATGATACGCAGTATTTT. It codes for CASSLGRGLAGAHDTQYF. The variable domain in full, with the rest retrieved from reference TRBV5-5 and TRBJ2-3, is DAGVTQSPTHLIKTRGQQVTLRCSPISGHKSVSWYQQVLGQGPQFIFQYYEKEERGRGNFPDRFSARQFPNYSSELNVNALLLGDSALYLCASSLGRGLAGAHDTQYFGPGTRLTVL.

This chain links TRBV19 with TRBJ1-5; D is possibly TRBD1 (6 bases). This CDR3 has 14 residues. CDR1 LNHDA and CDR2 SQIVND come from the germline V gene (reference sequence). The ends were cut back, 3 bases at V and 4 bases at J, with 10 bases in the middle. In DNA, the CDR3 is TGTGCCAGTAGTATGGGGGCTGGAAATCAGCCCCAGCATTTT. It encodes CASSMGAGNQPQHF.

The rearrangement links TRBV5-6 to TRBJ2-7; TRBD2 aligns across 9 bases. CDR1 SGHDT and CDR2 YYEEEE come from the germline V gene. The V and J ends lost 4 bases and 4 bases, in that order; junction bases with no gene match: 12. The CDR3 has 16 residues. The CDR3 here is CASSPFGVAGVYEQYF. The DNA for the CDR3 is TGTGCCAGCAGCCCATTCGGGGTAGCGGGAGTTTACGAGCAGTACTTC.

The V call is TRBV28, the J call TRBJ1-4; a possible D gene is TRBD1 (5 bases). The CDR3 runs to 15 residues. CDR1 and CDR2 (germline): MDHEN, SYDVKM. V dropped 8 bases and J dropped 0 bases, with 13 bases sitting between them. In DNA, the CDR3 is TGTGCCAGCGGTAGAGGGGCCGCAACTAATGAAAAACTGTTTTTT. Amino acids: CASGRGAATNEKLFF.

This clone was seen only once. The rearrangement links TRBV7-3 to TRBJ2-5; possibly TRBD2 for D (7 bases). The CDR3 extends over 15 amino acids. Trimming removed 5 bases at V and 5 bases at J, with 18 bases between. In germline, CDR1 is SGHTA, CDR2 FQGTGA. The CDR3 DNA reads as TGTGCCAGCAGCCAGGGGCCCGGGGAGGGGGAGACCCAGTACTTC. Its translation: CASSQGPGEGETQYF.

This clone was seen many times. This chain connects TRBV5-1 to TRBJ2-1, with D possibly TRBD2 on 5 matching bases. The CDR3 contains 12 residues. Trimming took off 6 bases at V and 7 bases at J, with 11 bases between the two ends. CDR1 is SGHRS and CDR2 is YFSETQ in the germline V gene. Written as DNA, the CDR3 is TGCGCCAGCATGGCCACTAGGAATGAGCAGTTCTTC. Translation: CASMATRNEQFF.

CDR3 in amino acids: CASSTQMNTEAFF. DNA for the CDR3: TGTGCCAGTAGTACACAGATGAACACTGAAGCTTTCTTT. The rearrangement joins TRBV19 to TRBJ1-1; D call uncertain. V shed 4 bases and J shed 0 bases, with 6 bases lying between them. The CDR3 sequence is 13 residues long. Germline lookup yields CDR1 LNHDA and CDR2 SQIVND (reference sequence).

This chain connects TRBV7-3 to TRBJ2-1, with D possibly TRBD2 on 6 matching bases. The V and J ends lost 5 bases and 2 bases respectively, with 16 bases between them. Germline-derived CDR1 and CDR2 are SGHTA and FQGTGA. CDR3 size: 16 residues. As DNA, the CDR3 is TGTGCCAGCAGCCCAACGACTAGTTACACCTACAATGAGCAGTTCTTC. The encoded protein is CASSPTTSYTYNEQFF.

The chain joins TRBV5-1 to TRBJ2-7; maybe TRBD2 (6 bases). CDR3 length: 14 residues. In germline, CDR1 is SGHRS, CDR2 YFSETQ. Between the trimmed V and J ends, which lost 0 bases and 7 bases, there was a span of 14 bases. The CDR3, as DNA: TGCGCCAGCAGCTTGGGGCAGGAGGGGATGGAGCAGTACTTC. Translating it yields CASSLGQEGMEQYF.

The chain's CDR3 is CAWSVKGGHTDTQYF. The CDR3, as DNA: TGTGCCTGGAGTGTAAAGGGTGGCCACACAGATACGCAGTATTTT. V is TRBV30 and J is TRBJ2-3; D uncertain. CDR1 and CDR2 (germline): GTSNPN, SVGIG (reference sequence). V lost 0 bases and J 2 bases, leaving 12 bases between the germline ends. The CDR3 covers 15 residues.

As DNA, the CDR3 is TGTGCCAGTACAGGCGAGGAGCCCCCCTACGAGCAGTACTTC. Its translation is CASTGEEPPYEQYF. The chain employs TRBV19 and TRBJ2-7; D unclear. V was pared by 7 bases and J by 2 bases, with 15 bases between. Germline CDR1 LNHDA, CDR2 SQIVND (reference sequence). The CDR3 is made up of 14 amino acids.

This chain connects TRBV5-1 to TRBJ2-1; a weak D match, TRBD2 (6 bases). Germline V gene data show CDR1 as SGHRS and CDR2 as YFSETQ. This CDR3 has 15 amino acids. V lost 0 bases and J lost 9, with 16 bases in between. Here the CDR3 DNA reads TGCGCCAGCAGCTTGGCGGGGTTAGGAGGGATTGAGCAGTTCTTC. Translating it yields CASSLAGLGGIEQFF. Full variable domain (outside the CDR3, taken from reference TRBV5-1 and TRBJ2-1): KAGVTQTPRYLIKTRGQQVTLSCSPISGHRSVSWYQQTPGQGLQFLFEYFSETQRNKGNFPGRFSGRQFSNSRSEMNVSTLELGDSALYLCASSLAGLGGIEQFFGPGTRLTVL.

This clone was observed many times. The rearrangement uses TRBV19 and TRBJ1-4; unclear D gene. The CDR3 is made up of 14 amino acids. Trimming shortened V by 5 bases and J by 0 bases, and 7 bases separated the two germline ends. Per the germline V gene, CDR1 is LNHDA and CDR2 is SQIVND (reference sequence). CDR3 in amino acids: CASSLMATNEKLFF. The CDR3 bases are TGTGCCAGTAGTCTGATGGCAACTAATGAAAAACTGTTTTTT.

V usage is TRBV12-2 and J usage is TRBJ2-7; the table names TRBD2, a call not compared with the DNA. TRBV12-2 is an annotated pseudogene. The CDR3 is 12 residues long. DNA of the CDR3: TGTGCAAGTCGCTTGCTCGGGTACGAGCAGTACTTC. Amino acids: CASRLLGYEQYF.

This clone was counted once. Since a far larger clone is one base different, this is likely a read error. The CDR3 loop is CASSQDTEGALGYTF. The CDR3 nucleotides read TGCGCCAGCAGCCAAGATACCGAGGGGGCTTTGGGCTACACCTTC. The V and J genes are TRBV4-3 and TRBJ1-2; TRBD1 aligns across 7 bases. Germline CDR1 LGHNA, CDR2 YSLEER. This CDR3 region has 15 residues. Germline trimming cut 0 bases from V and 8 bases from J; bases unmatched to any gene: 9.

The chain links TRBV4-2 to TRBJ2-7, with 7 bases fitting TRBD1. From germline, CDR1 is LGHNA and CDR2 YNFKEQ. The V segment lost 1 base and the J segment 1 base; nucleotides outside the gene matches: 4. CDR3 size: 15 residues. CDR3: CASSQGGGLSYEQYF. CDR3 sequence (DNA): TGTGCCAGCAGCCAAGGAGGGGGCCTTTCCTACGAGCAGTACTTC.

Comments on this clone: Distinct nucleotide sequences in the sample also encode this CDR3. V gene TRBV7-8 combines with J gene TRBJ2-1; 11 positions match TRBD2. The CDR3 runs 14 residues. In germline, CDR1 is SGHVS, CDR2 FQNEAQ. Germline trimming cut 5 bases from V and 9 bases from J; bases unmatched to any gene: 6. CDR3 DNA sequence: TGTGCCAGCAGCCTATTAGCGGGAGGGGGTGAGCAGTTCTTC. This encodes CASSLLAGGGEQFF.

This chain links TRBV11-2 with TRBJ2-1, with 8 bases lining up with TRBD1. This CDR3 spans 17 amino acids. Germline-derived CDR1 and CDR2 are SGHAT and FQNNGV. The V and J ends lost 5 bases and 4 bases, in that order; junction bases with no gene match: 13. CDR3: CASSTIRDRSHYNEQFF. The DNA of the CDR3 is TGTGCCAGCAGCACAATTCGGGACAGGTCCCATTACAATGAGCAGTTCTTC.

The gene calls are TRBV7-9 and TRBJ2-2, with unresolved D. Trimming took 5 bases from V and 4 from J, leaving 11 bases between them. CDR1 and CDR2 from the germline V gene are SEHNR and FQNEAQ (reference sequence). This CDR3 is built from 14 residues. Here the CDR3 reads CASSLGRRTGELFF. CDR3 sequence (DNA): TGTGCCAGCAGCCTCGGACGACGCACCGGGGAGCTGTTTTTT.

This clone has more than one count but fewer than ten. The V gene is TRBV29-1, the J gene TRBJ2-5; D remains ambiguous. Germline CDR1 is SQVTM and CDR2 is ANQGSEA. The CDR3 contains 10 residues. Trimming shortened V by 3 bases and J by 5 bases, and 4 bases separated the two germline ends. The CDR3 DNA sequence: TGCAGCGTTGAGGTGGAGACCCAGTACTTC. This gives the protein CSVEVETQYF.

This chain links TRBV10-3 with TRBJ2-7, with unresolved D. Per the germline V gene, CDR1 is ENHRY and CDR2 is SYGVKD. V was cut by 1 base and J by 7 bases, with 17 bases left in between. This CDR3 spans 15 amino acids. CDR3 protein: CAISEFPDGEWEQYF. The CDR3 DNA is TGTGCCATCAGTGAGTTTCCCGACGGCGAGTGGGAGCAGTACTTC.

The gene calls are TRBV4-2 and TRBJ1-5; no definite D call. V lost 0 bases and J 0 bases, leaving 12 bases between the germline ends. Germline CDR1 LGHNA, CDR2 YNFKEQ. CDR3 length: 17 residues. The CDR3 nucleotides read TGTGCCAGCAGCCAAGAACGGTTGCGGGGTAGCAATCAGCCCCAGCATTTT. It is translated as CASSQERLRGSNQPQHF.

This chain uses TRBV7-2 with TRBJ2-5; 7 nucleotides agree with TRBD1. The trim removed 3 bases at V and 5 bases at J, leaving 6 bases unmatched. The CDR3 covers 14 residues. Germline V gives CDR1 SGHTA, CDR2 FQGNSA. The CDR3 sequence: CASSFQGQRETQYF. The DNA of the CDR3 is TGTGCCAGCAGCTTTCAGGGACAGAGGGAGACCCAGTACTTC.

This chain joins TRBV21-1 and TRBJ1-5. TRBV21-1 is given as a pseudogene. The CDR3 spans 18 residues. CDR3 loop: CASSHKSPRKLTNQPQHF. The DNA of the CDR3 is TGTGCCAGCAGCCATAAATCTCCGAGAAAACTTACCAATCAGCCCCAGCATTTT.

In DNA form, the CDR3 reads TGTGCCAGCAGTGACGCGACAGCTTCATCGGGACCCAAGTACTTC. It codes for CASSDATASSGPKYF. The chain has TRBV6-1 and TRBJ2-5; D is possibly TRBD1 or TRBD2 (5 bases each). Deletions cut 3 bases from V and 12 bases from J, with 23 bases between. The CDR3 length is 15 residues. CDR1 and CDR2 (germline): MNHNS, SASEGT.